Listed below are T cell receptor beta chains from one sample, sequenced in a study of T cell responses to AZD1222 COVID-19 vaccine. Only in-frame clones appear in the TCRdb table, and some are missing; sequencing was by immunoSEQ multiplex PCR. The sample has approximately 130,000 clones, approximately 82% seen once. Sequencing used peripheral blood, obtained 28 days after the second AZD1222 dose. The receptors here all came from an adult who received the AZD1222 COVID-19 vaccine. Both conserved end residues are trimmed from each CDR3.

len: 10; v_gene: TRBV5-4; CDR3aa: ASSWGGAEAF
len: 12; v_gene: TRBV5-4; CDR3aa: ASSLGRPGNTIY
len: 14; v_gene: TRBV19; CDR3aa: ASSIISDTDNEKLF
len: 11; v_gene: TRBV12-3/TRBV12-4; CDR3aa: ASSPDSRGGYT
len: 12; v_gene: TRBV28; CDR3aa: ASSPRTEIRPQH
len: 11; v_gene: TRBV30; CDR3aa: ALESEGRNTIY
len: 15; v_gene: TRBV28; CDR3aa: ASSFPITGVNGDTQY
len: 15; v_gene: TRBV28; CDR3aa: ASSLESASGGYNEQF
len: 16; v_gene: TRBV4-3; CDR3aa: ASSPVHVGDRGAYEQY
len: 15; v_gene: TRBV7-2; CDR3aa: ASSLALRSSGADTQY
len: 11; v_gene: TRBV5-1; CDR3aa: ASSQQEDSPLH
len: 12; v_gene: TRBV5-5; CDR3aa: ASSWTGFVDEQY
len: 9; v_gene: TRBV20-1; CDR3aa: SARPGYGYT
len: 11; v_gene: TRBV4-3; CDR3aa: ASSQGGRIEQF
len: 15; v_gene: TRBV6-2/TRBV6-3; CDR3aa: ASSSGILAASTDTQY
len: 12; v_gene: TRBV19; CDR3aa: ASTLGAGSYEQY
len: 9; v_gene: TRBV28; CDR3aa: ASSLSSTQY
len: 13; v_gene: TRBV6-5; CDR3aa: ASSYWGATNEKLF
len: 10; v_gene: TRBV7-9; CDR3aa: ASSRNQDTQY
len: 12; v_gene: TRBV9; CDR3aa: ASSGEGDSYGYT
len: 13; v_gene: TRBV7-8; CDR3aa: ASSLDGRGDQPQH
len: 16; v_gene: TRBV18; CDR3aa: ASSPYSLLDRADEKLF
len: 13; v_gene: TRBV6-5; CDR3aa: ASSYSGSGANVLT
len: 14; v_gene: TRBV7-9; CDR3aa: ASSLAGTAPPSPLH
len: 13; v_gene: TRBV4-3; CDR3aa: ASSQVPQRGRGYT
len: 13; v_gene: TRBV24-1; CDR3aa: ATSDPGQGGEKLF
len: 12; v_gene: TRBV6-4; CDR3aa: ASSPDRSNQPQH
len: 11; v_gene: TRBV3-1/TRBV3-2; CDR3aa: ASSQAADTEAF
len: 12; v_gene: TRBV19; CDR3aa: ATPSERGSYEQY
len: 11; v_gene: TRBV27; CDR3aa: ASSLGPDTEAF
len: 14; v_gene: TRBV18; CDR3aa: ASSPARGPLQETQY
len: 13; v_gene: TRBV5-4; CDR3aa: ASSSENRVNTEAF
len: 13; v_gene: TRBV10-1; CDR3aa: ASSESREVYNEQF
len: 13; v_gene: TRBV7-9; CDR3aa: ASSFDRGFNQPQH
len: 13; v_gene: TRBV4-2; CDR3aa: ASSQDSGQYNEQF
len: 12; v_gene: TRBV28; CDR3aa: ASLTGGSYNEQF
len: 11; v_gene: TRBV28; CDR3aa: ASSPGVNTEAF
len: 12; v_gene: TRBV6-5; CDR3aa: ASERGETTDTQY
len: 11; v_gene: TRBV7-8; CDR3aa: ASSLALYPEAF
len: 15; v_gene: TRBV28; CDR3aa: ASSFRKTKGLAYEQY
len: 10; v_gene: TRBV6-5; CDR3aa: ASSPSGVRWF
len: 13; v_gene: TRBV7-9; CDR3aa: ASSFLSRLQETQY
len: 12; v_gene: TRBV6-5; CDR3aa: ASRPLLQVYGYT
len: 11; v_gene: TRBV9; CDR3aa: ASSVSPRAEPY